These 3 T cell receptor beta chains came from one sample sequenced in a study of T cells in Graves' hyperthyroidism and ophthalmopathy. It was RNA transcripts that yielded the amplified TCR beta CDR3 regions. An initial round of RT-PCR targeting the TCR CDR3 relied on the HTBI primer set. A single record per CDR3 protein comes from TCRdb applying MiXCR to the multiplex PCR reads. The profile shows some 690,000 distinct CDR3 sequences, roughly 17% of them singletons. What was sequenced was blood. Receptor source: a man aged 50 or older with Graves' hyperthyroidism.

The chain employs TRBV10-3 and TRBJ2-2; no clear D gene. Trimming left V 10 bases short and J 8 bases short, with 11 bases between. Germline V gene sequence: CDR1 ENHRY, CDR2 SYGVKD. The CDR3 sequence is 11 residues long. This CDR3 is CATGTVGELFF. CDR3 DNA sequence: TGTGCCACCGGAACGGTGGGGGAGCTGTTTTTT.

With respect to this clonotype: This could be a read error, since a much larger clone is one nucleotide away. The V call is TRBV2, the J call TRBJ2-7; 7 nucleotides match TRBD1. This CDR3 contains 15 residues. Germline V lookup: CDR1 SNHLY, CDR2 FYNNEI. The CDR3 sequence is CASTVDRRPSPELYF. The CDR3 nucleotides are TGTGCCAGCACCGTGGACAGGCGCCCTAGCCCCGAGCTGTACTTC. The variable domain in full, with the rest retrieved from reference TRBV2 and TRBJ2-7, is EPEVTQTPSHQVTQMGQEVILRCVPISNHLYFYWYRQILGQKVEFLVSFYNNEISEKSEIFDDQFSVERPDGSNFTLKIRSTKLEDSAMYFCASTVDRRPSPELYFGPGTRLTVT.

The rearrangement uses TRBV3-1 and TRBJ2-5; D might be TRBD1 (5 bases). The germline V gene has CDR1 LGHDT and CDR2 YNNKEL (reference sequence). The CDR3 runs 15 residues. V was pared by 1 base and J by 4 bases, with 13 bases between. The CDR3 protein is CASSQAMGRLETQYF. In DNA form, the CDR3 reads TGTGCCAGCAGCCAAGCTATGGGGCGCCTAGAGACCCAGTACTTC.